A single sample is the source of the 31 T cell receptor beta chains below, sequenced in a study of T cell responses to AZD1222 COVID-19 vaccine. Libraries were prepared by immunoSEQ multiplex PCR; TCRdb keeps only in-frame clonotypes and omits some of them. Of about 100,000 clones listed, around 87% are singletons. The sample was peripheral blood, taken 28 days after the second AZD1222 dose. The receptors come from an adult who received the AZD1222 COVID-19 vaccine.

This chain connects TRBV18 to TRBJ1-2; D perhaps matches TRBD1 (6 bases). The CDR3 runs to 14 residues. The V end lost 0 bases, the J end lost 4 bases, and 9 bases lay between the germline ends. The germline V gene has CDR1 KGHSH and CDR2 LQKENI. The CDR3 sequence is CASSPPTGRYGYTF. CDR3 nucleotide sequence: TGTGCCAGCTCACCACCAACAGGGCGCTATGGCTACACCTTC. Together with reference TRBV18 and TRBJ1-2, the CDR3 gives the full variable domain: NAGVMQNPRHLVRRRGQEARLRCSPMKGHSHVYWYRQLPEEGLKFMVYLQKENIIDESGMPKERFSAEFPKEGPSILRIQQVVRGDSAAYFCASSPPTGRYGYTFGSGTRLTVV.

The gene calls are TRBV11-2 and TRBJ2-3, with D possibly being TRBD2 (6 bases). The germline gives CDR1 SGHAT, CDR2 FQNNGV. Between the trimmed V and J ends, which lost 6 bases and 10 bases, there was a span of 20 bases. The CDR3 is made up of 14 amino acids. The CDR3 bases are TGTGCCAGCAGAATAATCAGAGGCAGGGAGGCGCAGTATTTT. Amino acids: CASRIIRGREAQYF.

The chain recombines TRBV7-9 with TRBJ1-5; D unclear. CDR1 and CDR2 (germline): SEHNR, FQNEAQ (reference sequence). The V and J ends lost 2 bases and 7 bases respectively, with 9 bases between them. This CDR3 has 13 amino acids. The DNA for the CDR3 is TGTGCCAGCAGCTTAACCGGGTACCAGCCCCAGCATTTT. Residues: CASSLTGYQPQHF.

The J gene is TRBJ2-7, the V gene TRBV4-3; 8 nucleotides align to TRBD2. Germline loops: CDR1 LGHNA, CDR2 YSLEER. The V and J ends lost 1 base and 2 bases, in that order; junction bases with no gene match: 7. This CDR3 region has 16 residues. CDR3 sequence: CASSQGVGLAPYEQYF. The CDR3 region has the DNA TGCGCCAGCAGCCAAGGGGTAGGACTAGCCCCCTACGAGCAGTACTTC.

The CDR3: CASSTSRNTEAFF. CDR3 DNA: TGTGCCAGCAGCACTTCTCGGAACACTGAAGCTTTCTTT. The chain employs TRBV11-1 and TRBJ1-1; D is ambiguous. This CDR3 comprises 13 residues. The germline gives CDR1 SGHAT, CDR2 FQDESV (reference sequence). V was trimmed by 5 bases and J by 1 base, leaving 8 bases between them.

The genes are TRBV29-1 and TRBJ1-1, with a tentative D call TRBD1 (5 bases). This CDR3 has 12 residues. V was clipped by 8 bases and J by 1 base, with 11 bases between them. CDR1 is SQVTM, CDR2 ANQGSEA, per germline. The CDR3, as DNA: TGCAGCTCCGGACACCAGAACACTGAAGCTTTCTTT. Its translation: CSSGHQNTEAFF.

The chain recombines TRBV19 with TRBJ1-1; 12 bases are shared with TRBD1. The V gene end was trimmed by 4 bases and the J gene end by 8 bases; junction bases not matched to a gene: 2. This CDR3 is built from 13 residues. The germline V gene encodes CDR1 LNHDA and CDR2 SQIVND (reference sequence). The CDR3 reads CASSTGTGGEAFF. CDR3 nucleotides: TGTGCCAGTAGTACGGGGACAGGGGGCGAAGCTTTCTTT.

The V gene is TRBV27, the J gene TRBJ2-7; possible D gene TRBD1, 5 bases. Deletions cut 2 bases from V and 4 bases from J, with 12 bases between. Germline CDR1 reads MNHEY; CDR2 reads SMNVEV (reference sequence). This CDR3 region has 14 residues. The CDR3 loop is CASSLNPRGYEQYF. CDR3 coding DNA: TGTGCCAGCAGTTTAAACCCTAGGGGTTACGAGCAGTACTTC.

The chain combines TRBV2 with TRBJ2-1; 7 bases align to TRBD2. The CDR3 extends over 13 amino acids. The germline V gene encodes CDR1 SNHLY and CDR2 FYNNEI. The V segment lost 7 bases and the J segment 6 bases; nucleotides outside the gene matches: 6. This CDR3 is CASMPGGGNEQFF. The DNA of the CDR3 is TGTGCCAGCATGCCGGGAGGAGGCAATGAGCAGTTCTTC.

This clone has just one count. V gene TRBV6-2 or TRBV6-3 combines with J gene TRBJ1-5; D is unresolved. Germline CDR1 and CDR2: MNHEY and SVGEGT. There are 14 residues in the CDR3. Trimming removed 2 bases from V and 0 bases from J, with 5 bases in between. The CDR3 spells CASSYSHSNQPQHF. CDR3 in DNA: TGTGCCAGCAGTTACAGCCATAGCAATCAGCCCCAGCATTTT.

The V call is TRBV7-3, the J call TRBJ1-2; 8 bases line up with TRBD1. This CDR3 has 12 residues. Germline lookup yields CDR1 SGHTA and CDR2 FQGTGA. V shed 4 bases, J shed 6 bases, and the junction held 1 base outside the gene matches. The CDR3 DNA reads as TGTGCCAGCAGCTCAGGGGGCGATGGCTACACCTTC. Translation gives CASSSGGDGYTF.

This clone was observed a single time. V is TRBV14 and J is TRBJ1-1, with a weak D call TRBD1 (5 bases). The germline gives CDR1 SGHDN, CDR2 FVKESK. The CDR3 extends over 12 amino acids. V dropped 6 bases and J dropped 1 base, with 6 bases sitting between them. Here the CDR3 DNA reads TGTGCCAGCAGAGGACAGAACACTGAAGCTTTCTTT. It yields the protein CASRGQNTEAFF.

The chain joins TRBV29-1 to TRBJ2-2, with a possible D match to TRBD1 (5 bases). The V gene's germline CDR1 is SQVTM and CDR2 ANQGSEA. The CDR3 is 13 residues long. Deletions cut 4 bases from V and 7 bases from J, with 13 bases between. CDR3 loop: CSVGRVLGGELFF. The CDR3 nucleotides read TGCAGCGTTGGCAGGGTCCTAGGCGGGGAGCTGTTTTTT.

The rearrangement links TRBV5-5 to TRBJ1-4, with D possibly TRBD1 on 5 matching bases. Germline V lookup: CDR1 SGHKS, CDR2 YYEKEE (reference sequence). This CDR3 spans 13 amino acids. V lost 4 bases, J lost 7 bases, and 11 bases lay in between. The CDR3 is CASSAGGSEKLFF. The CDR3 DNA is TGTGCCAGCAGCGCGGGGGGGAGTGAAAAACTGTTTTTT.

CDR3 nucleotide sequence: TGCAGCGTGGCGGGCAGGGCCCAAGAGACCCAGTACTTC. Protein sequence: CSVAGRAQETQYF. The J gene is TRBJ2-5, the V gene TRBV29-1; the D gene could be TRBD1 or TRBD2 (5 bases each). The CDR3 totals 13 residues. Trimming shortened V by 6 bases and J by 1 base, and 12 bases separated the two germline ends. Germline V gene data show CDR1 as SQVTM and CDR2 as ANQGSEA.

The chain employs TRBV5-4 and TRBJ2-3; no clear D. Deletions cut 0 bases from V and 6 bases from J, with 8 bases between. The CDR3 runs 13 residues. Germline V gene sequence: CDR1 SGHNT, CDR2 YYREEE (reference sequence). CDR3 region: CASSLEGSDTQYF. The CDR3 DNA is TGTGCCAGCAGCTTGGAGGGCTCCGATACGCAGTATTTT.

This sequence joins TRBV7-9 and TRBJ1-2; 7 bases map to TRBD1. The V gene end was trimmed by 5 bases and the J gene end by 7 bases; junction bases not matched to a gene: 7. Germline CDR1 reads SEHNR; CDR2 reads FQNEAQ (reference sequence). There are 13 residues in the CDR3. In DNA form, the CDR3 reads TGTGCCAGCAGCGAACAGGGGCTGGGTGGCTACACCTTC. Amino acids: CASSEQGLGGYTF.

The sample holds one count of this clone. The CDR3: CASSLDGRAAYTF. CDR3 DNA sequence: TGCGCCAGCAGCTTGGACGGCAGGGCCGCCTACACCTTC. The chain joins TRBV5-1 to TRBJ1-2, with a tentative D call TRBD1 (5 bases). The CDR3 runs to 13 residues. Between the trimmed V and J ends, which lost 0 bases and 10 bases, there was a span of 13 bases. The V gene's germline CDR1 is SGHRS and CDR2 YFSETQ.

This chain joins TRBV30 and TRBJ1-3; no clear D gene. Germline assignment: CDR1 GTSNPN and CDR2 SVGIG (reference sequence). This CDR3 contains 13 residues. The V gene lost 4 bases and the J gene lost 4 bases, with 11 bases spanning the gap. CDR3 sequence (DNA): TGTGCCTGGATCTTCAGGCGCGGAAACACCATATATTTT. Its protein product is CAWIFRRGNTIYF.

The V and J genes are TRBV7-9 and TRBJ1-2; TRBD1 might be the D (6 bases). Trimming removed 4 bases at V and 11 bases at J, with 14 bases between. Germline V gene sequence: CDR1 SEHNR, CDR2 FQNEAQ (reference sequence). The CDR3 covers 12 residues. In nucleotides, the CDR3 is TGTGCCAGCAGCTCACAGGGATTCGGGTACACCTTC. Its protein is CASSSQGFGYTF.

The CDR3 DNA reads TGTGCCAGCAGCCAAGACCGATTTGAGCAGTTCTTC. The encoded protein is CASSQDRFEQFF. The chain recombines TRBV14 with TRBJ2-1; D not certain. The length of the CDR3 is 12 residues. Germline V gives CDR1 SGHDN, CDR2 FVKESK. V lost 0 bases and J lost 9, with 6 bases in between.

The genes are TRBV5-1 and TRBJ1-1; D gene uncertain. The germline V and J ends were trimmed by 4 bases and 5 bases, with 15 bases remaining between them. The CDR3 length is 14 residues. Germline CDR1 and CDR2: SGHRS and YFSETQ. The CDR3 protein is CASSTREGGTEAFF. The DNA of the CDR3 is TGCGCCAGCAGCACCCGTGAGGGTGGTACTGAAGCTTTCTTT.

The chain recombines TRBV6-1 with TRBJ1-6; 7 bases align to TRBD1. Trimming took 3 bases from V and 0 from J; bases not matched to a gene: 8. This CDR3 comprises 18 residues. In germline, CDR1 is MNHNS, CDR2 SASEGT. CDR3 protein: CASSEIDRVSSYNSPLHF. The CDR3 bases are TGTGCCAGCAGTGAGATCGACAGGGTGAGCTCCTATAATTCACCCCTCCACTTT.

This clone was observed a single time. The chain couples TRBV21-1 to TRBJ2-3; the table calls TRBD2, which could not be checked here. TRBV21-1 is flagged as a pseudogene. The CDR3 sequence is 20 residues long. The CDR3 region is CASSKRIAGWAGCNTDTQYF. The CDR3 nucleotides read TGTGCCAGCAGCAAAAGAATAGCGGGATGGGCTGGGTGTAACACAGATACGCAGTATTTT.

V and J are TRBV4-2 and TRBJ1-3; D not resolved. Germline V gene sequence: CDR1 LGHNA, CDR2 YNFKEQ. CDR3 length equals 16 residues. V lost 3 bases, J lost 0 bases, and 12 bases lay in between. The CDR3 reads CASSQASGNSGNTIYF. As DNA, the CDR3 is TGTGCCAGCAGCCAGGCGTCTGGGAACTCTGGAAACACCATATATTTT.

V usage is TRBV7-3 and J usage is TRBJ2-7, with a weak D call TRBD2 (5 bases). V lost 3 bases and J 3 bases, leaving 9 bases between the germline ends. The CDR3 extends over 13 amino acids. Germline loops: CDR1 SGHTA, CDR2 FQGTGA. The CDR3: CASSFGRLYEQYF. CDR3 nucleotides: TGTGCCAGCAGCTTTGGGAGACTCTACGAGCAGTACTTC.

The J gene is TRBJ2-3, the V gene TRBV5-5; D is ambiguous. The CDR3 is made up of 12 amino acids. Germline lookup yields CDR1 SGHKS and CDR2 YYEKEE (reference sequence). Trimming took off 1 base at V and 6 bases at J, with 6 bases between the two ends. The CDR3 DNA sequence: TGTGCCAGCAGCTTGATAAGGGATACGCAGTATTTT. It encodes CASSLIRDTQYF.

V and J are TRBV5-4 and TRBJ2-2; TRBD2 might be the D (5 bases). The CDR3 contains 16 residues. Trimming stripped 4 bases from V and 7 bases from J, with 20 bases between. CDR1 and CDR2 (germline): SGHNT, YYREEE (reference sequence). CDR3 bases: TGTGCCAGCAGCGACAACTCAATGAGGGTGGGCGGGGAGCTGTTTTTT. Its protein product is CASSDNSMRVGGELFF.

The chain employs TRBV5-6 and TRBJ2-1; 11 positions match TRBD2. Germline loops: CDR1 SGHDT, CDR2 YYEEEE. The CDR3 spans 15 residues. Losses at the gene ends were 0 bases for V and 8 bases for J; bases not matched to a gene: 4. CDR3 amino acids: CASSLASGRLDEQFF. CDR3 nucleotide sequence: TGTGCCAGCAGCTTGGCTAGCGGGAGGTTGGATGAGCAGTTCTTC.

The gene calls are TRBV11-2 and TRBJ2-7, with a tentative D call TRBD2 (5 bases). Deletions cut 1 base from V and 3 bases from J, with 7 bases between. Germline assignment: CDR1 SGHAT and CDR2 FQNNGV. This CDR3 spans 13 amino acids. CDR3 in DNA: TGTGCCAGCAGCTTAGGACTAAACTACGAGCAGTACTTC. Encoded protein: CASSLGLNYEQYF.

The rearrangement links TRBV5-6 to TRBJ1-1; unclear D gene. Germline V gene lookup returns CDR1 SGHDT and CDR2 YYEEEE. The CDR3 sequence is 12 residues long. The ends were cut back, 1 base at V and 8 bases at J, with 9 bases in the middle. The CDR3 bases are TGTGCCAGCAGCTTGAGACTGTCGGAAGCTTTCTTT. Encoded protein: CASSLRLSEAFF.